Listed below are T cell receptor beta chains from one sample, sequenced in a study of T-cell reconstitution after alpha-beta-depleted transplantation in children. TCRdb redid the calling of the PCR reads with MiXCR, one entry per CDR3 protein. Of about 980,000 distinct CDR3 sequences listed, 25% to 35% are singletons. This specimen consisted of PBMCs, mostly from graft donor cells, obtained 360 days after TCRalphabeta/CD19-depleted stem cell transplant. The receptors originated from a boy under two years old who had a stem cell transplant for SCID, so the T cells may come from the graft donor. Both conserved end residues are part of each CDR3. The order of the fields is V gene, D gene, clone size, J gene, CDR3 protein, CDR3 DNA. D genes are given only for firm matches. For some rows the clone size is stated as once, few or many, or as a class when expanded; others skip it.

V gene: TRBV7-9
D gene: -
clone size: -
J gene: TRBJ2-5
CDR3 protein: CASSPRGGVQETQYF
CDR3 DNA: TGTGCCAGCAGCCCACGAGGAGGGGTCCAAGAGACCCAGTACTTC

V gene: TRBV7-8
D gene: -
clone size: few
J gene: TRBJ2-7
CDR3 protein: CASSLAEPGYEQYF
CDR3 DNA: TGTGCCAGCAGCTTAGCGGAACCCGGCTACGAGCAGTACTTC

V gene: TRBV25-1
D gene: -
clone size: -
J gene: TRBJ2-7
CDR3 protein: CASRDPYEQYF
CDR3 DNA: TGTGCCAGCCGCGACCCCTACGAGCAGTACTTC

V gene: TRBV4-2
D gene: -
clone size: -
J gene: TRBJ1-2
CDR3 protein: CASSQRDTLNYGYTF
CDR3 DNA: TGTGCCAGCAGCCAGAGGGACACGCTTAACTATGGCTACACCTTC

V gene: TRBV9
D gene: -
clone size: few
J gene: TRBJ2-1
CDR3 protein: CASSVVGLSSYNEQFF
CDR3 DNA: TGTGCCAGCAGCGTAGTAGGACTTAGCTCCTACAATGAGCAGTTCTTC

V gene: TRBV4-3
D gene: -
clone size: -
J gene: TRBJ1-1
CDR3 protein: CASSQVSGSSRNTEAFF
CDR3 DNA: TGCGCCAGCAGCCAAGTTTCAGGGAGTTCTCGGAACACTGAAGCTTTCTTT

V gene: TRBV28
D gene: TRBD2
clone size: few
J gene: TRBJ2-5
CDR3 protein: CASSTSSLAGGPQETQYF
CDR3 DNA: TGTGCCAGCAGCACGTCTTCTCTAGCGGGGGGGCCCCAAGAGACCCAGTACTTC

V gene: TRBV5-1
D gene: -
clone size: few
J gene: TRBJ1-6
CDR3 protein: CASRQGQDSPLHF
CDR3 DNA: TGCGCCAGCAGACAGGGTCAGGATTCACCCCTCCACTTT

V gene: TRBV2
D gene: -
clone size: few
J gene: TRBJ2-3
CDR3 protein: CASSERLWLFTDTQYF
CDR3 DNA: TGTGCCAGCAGTGAAAGGCTTTGGCTTTTCACAGATACGCAGTATTTT

V gene: TRBV9
D gene: -
clone size: few
J gene: TRBJ2-1
CDR3 protein: CASSVSPSSYNEQFF
CDR3 DNA: TGTGCCAGCAGCGTATCTCCCAGCTCCTACAATGAGCAGTTCTTC

V gene: TRBV28
D gene: -
clone size: few
J gene: TRBJ1-5
CDR3 protein: CASSLWGRVNQPQHF
CDR3 DNA: TGTGCCAGCAGTTTATGGGGCAGGGTCAATCAGCCCCAGCATTTT

V gene: TRBV5-1
D gene: TRBD1
clone size: few
J gene: TRBJ2-2
CDR3 protein: CASRPRTGSAGELFF
CDR3 DNA: TGCGCCAGCAGACCCCGGACAGGGTCGGCCGGGGAGCTGTTTTTT

V gene: TRBV6-5
D gene: TRBD1
clone size: few
J gene: TRBJ1-6
CDR3 protein: CASKRGQGTLHF
CDR3 DNA: TGTGCCAGCAAACGCGGACAGGGAACCCTCCACTTT

V gene: TRBV18
D gene: -
clone size: -
J gene: TRBJ2-2
CDR3 protein: CASSPRGALNTGELFF
CDR3 DNA: TGTGCCAGCTCACCAAGGGGGGCCCTGAACACCGGGGAGCTGTTTTTT

V gene: TRBV12-3/TRBV12-4
D gene: TRBD1
clone size: few
J gene: TRBJ2-2
CDR3 protein: CASTQGQGAWELFF
CDR3 DNA: TGTGCCAGCACCCAAGGACAGGGGGCGTGGGAGCTGTTTTTT

V gene: TRBV12-3/TRBV12-4
D gene: TRBD1
clone size: -
J gene: TRBJ2-3
CDR3 protein: CASSKTGGITDTQYF
CDR3 DNA: TGTGCCAGCAGCAAGACAGGGGGGATCACAGATACGCAGTATTTT

V gene: TRBV5-1
D gene: -
clone size: -
J gene: TRBJ2-2
CDR3 protein: CASHTNTGELFF
CDR3 DNA: TGCGCCAGCCACACGAACACCGGGGAGCTGTTTTTT

V gene: TRBV20-1
D gene: -
clone size: -
J gene: TRBJ1-1
CDR3 protein: CSAGDRFGVTEAFF
CDR3 DNA: TGCAGTGCTGGAGACAGGTTTGGGGTCACTGAAGCTTTCTTT

V gene: TRBV24-1
D gene: -
clone size: few
J gene: TRBJ2-2
CDR3 protein: CATSEATPDPKTGELFF
CDR3 DNA: TGTGCCACCAGTGAGGCTACCCCGGACCCTAAGACCGGGGAGCTGTTTTTT

V gene: TRBV5-1
D gene: -
clone size: few
J gene: TRBJ2-2
CDR3 protein: CASSWTIRTGELFF
CDR3 DNA: TGCGCCAGCAGCTGGACCATCAGGACCGGGGAGCTGTTTTTT

V gene: TRBV20-1
D gene: -
clone size: -
J gene: TRBJ1-1
CDR3 protein: CSARATGTGRTEAFF
CDR3 DNA: TGCAGTGCTAGAGCAACCGGGACGGGGAGAACTGAAGCTTTCTTT

V gene: TRBV10-3
D gene: TRBD2
clone size: -
J gene: TRBJ2-7
CDR3 protein: CAISDPGREDYEQYF
CDR3 DNA: TGTGCCATCAGCGACCCGGGGAGGGAAGACTACGAGCAGTACTTC

V gene: TRBV12-3/TRBV12-4
D gene: -
clone size: few
J gene: TRBJ1-1
CDR3 protein: CASSFLDKRLLNTEAFF
CDR3 DNA: TGTGCCAGCAGTTTCCTTGACAAAAGGCTCTTGAACACTGAAGCTTTCTTT

V gene: TRBV29-1
D gene: -
clone size: -
J gene: TRBJ2-6
CDR3 protein: CSVAGPGANVLTF
CDR3 DNA: TGCAGCGTTGCGGGGCCGGGGGCCAACGTCCTGACTTTC

V gene: TRBV5-1
D gene: -
clone size: few
J gene: TRBJ2-7
CDR3 protein: CASSLQGPSWEQYF
CDR3 DNA: TGCGCCAGCAGCTTGCAGGGCCCCTCTTGGGAGCAGTACTTC

V gene: TRBV18
D gene: -
clone size: few
J gene: TRBJ2-5
CDR3 protein: CASSPTSVETQYF
CDR3 DNA: TGTGCCAGCTCACCGACTAGTGTGGAGACCCAGTACTTC

V gene: TRBV7-8
D gene: -
clone size: many
J gene: TRBJ1-3
CDR3 protein: CASSLDSSGNTIYF
CDR3 DNA: TGTGCCAGCAGCTTAGACAGCTCTGGAAACACCATATATTTT

V gene: TRBV11-2
D gene: -
clone size: few
J gene: TRBJ2-1
CDR3 protein: CASSLRGGRSYNEQFF
CDR3 DNA: TGTGCCAGCAGCCTCCGTGGGGGGAGGTCCTACAATGAGCAGTTCTTC

V gene: TRBV5-1
D gene: -
clone size: -
J gene: TRBJ2-1
CDR3 protein: CASRTGGAYNEQFF
CDR3 DNA: TGCGCCAGCAGGACGGGGGGCGCTTACAATGAGCAGTTCTTC

V gene: TRBV30
D gene: TRBD1
clone size: -
J gene: TRBJ2-2
CDR3 protein: CAWDRAGELFF
CDR3 DNA: TGTGCCTGGGACAGGGCCGGGGAGCTGTTTTTT

V gene: TRBV5-1
D gene: TRBD2
clone size: -
J gene: TRBJ2-1
CDR3 protein: CASSLAGGEAEQFF
CDR3 DNA: TGCGCCAGCAGCTTGGCGGGGGGGGAGGCTGAGCAGTTCTTC

V gene: TRBV5-1
D gene: -
clone size: -
J gene: TRBJ2-1
CDR3 protein: CASSLAPWGISLGSYNEQFF
CDR3 DNA: TGCGCCAGCAGCTTGGCTCCTTGGGGGATCTCCCTTGGGTCCTACAATGAGCAGTTCTTC

V gene: TRBV2
D gene: TRBD2
clone size: -
J gene: TRBJ2-3
CDR3 protein: CASSERAGVREGTDTQYF
CDR3 DNA: TGTGCCAGCAGTGAACGAGCGGGGGTGCGGGAAGGCACAGATACGCAGTATTTT

V gene: TRBV9
D gene: TRBD1
clone size: few
J gene: TRBJ2-1
CDR3 protein: CASSAEPGQGSDYNEQFF
CDR3 DNA: TGTGCCAGCAGCGCTGAACCGGGACAGGGTTCCGACTACAATGAGCAGTTCTTC

V gene: TRBV10-3
D gene: -
clone size: -
J gene: TRBJ1-5
CDR3 protein: CAISENPKFIQHF
CDR3 DNA: TGTGCCATCAGTGAGAACCCAAAGTTTATCCAGCATTTT

V gene: TRBV5-1
D gene: -
clone size: few
J gene: TRBJ2-7
CDR3 protein: CASTNPTGTYEQYF
CDR3 DNA: TGCGCCAGCACCAACCCTACAGGGACCTACGAGCAGTACTTC

V gene: TRBV5-6
D gene: TRBD1
clone size: few
J gene: TRBJ2-1
CDR3 protein: CASSSYYRGSSYNEQFF
CDR3 DNA: TGTGCCAGCAGCTCATATTACAGGGGAAGCTCCTACAATGAGCAGTTCTTC

V gene: TRBV7-6
D gene: -
clone size: few
J gene: TRBJ2-7
CDR3 protein: CASSLALGVAHEQYF
CDR3 DNA: TGTGCCAGCAGCTTAGCGCTGGGGGTAGCACACGAGCAGTACTTC

V gene: TRBV19
D gene: -
clone size: -
J gene: TRBJ2-3
CDR3 protein: CARITDTQYF
CDR3 DNA: TGTGCCAGGATCACAGATACGCAGTATTTT

V gene: TRBV7-8
D gene: TRBD2
clone size: many
J gene: TRBJ2-1
CDR3 protein: CASSRTSGGAYNEQFF
CDR3 DNA: TGTGCCAGCAGCCGTACTAGCGGGGGGGCCTACAATGAGCAGTTCTTC

V gene: TRBV7-3
D gene: -
clone size: few
J gene: TRBJ2-1
CDR3 protein: CASSSLLWVGPHNEQFF
CDR3 DNA: TGTGCCAGCAGCTCCCTGCTCTGGGTTGGCCCACATAATGAGCAGTTCTTC

V gene: TRBV6-4
D gene: TRBD2
clone size: few
J gene: TRBJ2-7
CDR3 protein: CASILSRVMLKGTSGGSSYEQYF
CDR3 DNA: TGTGCCAGCATCCTCTCGCGAGTTATGCTAAAGGGGACTAGCGGGGGCTCCTCCTACGAGCAGTACTTC

V gene: TRBV6-5
D gene: -
clone size: -
J gene: TRBJ2-7
CDR3 protein: CASSYFGGESYEQYF
CDR3 DNA: TGTGCCAGCAGTTACTTCGGCGGGGAATCCTACGAGCAGTACTTC

V gene: TRBV19
D gene: -
clone size: -
J gene: TRBJ1-1
CDR3 protein: CASSKAAPNTEAFF
CDR3 DNA: TGTGCCAGTAGTAAGGCAGCACCGAACACTGAAGCTTTCTTT

V gene: TRBV10-3
D gene: -
clone size: -
J gene: TRBJ2-1
CDR3 protein: CAISERRPGGKVYNEQFF
CDR3 DNA: TGTGCCATCAGTGAGAGGAGGCCAGGCGGCAAGGTATACAATGAGCAGTTCTTC

V gene: TRBV2
D gene: TRBD2
clone size: few
J gene: TRBJ2-1
CDR3 protein: CASSGGGTRVANEQFF
CDR3 DNA: TGTGCCAGCAGTGGAGGGGGGACTAGGGTCGCCAATGAGCAGTTCTTC

V gene: TRBV2
D gene: -
clone size: few
J gene: TRBJ2-3
CDR3 protein: CASSPLGSLGTDTQYF
CDR3 DNA: TGTGCCAGCAGTCCCTTGGGTAGTCTCGGCACAGATACGCAGTATTTT

V gene: TRBV10-2
D gene: -
clone size: -
J gene: TRBJ2-7
CDR3 protein: CASGLARRGSYEQYF
CDR3 DNA: TGCGCCAGCGGCCTGGCTCGGAGGGGGTCCTACGAGCAGTACTTC

V gene: TRBV6-5
D gene: TRBD1
clone size: -
J gene: TRBJ1-4
CDR3 protein: CASSYDRGRLIGKLFF
CDR3 DNA: TGTGCCAGCAGTTACGACAGGGGTCGGCTGATAGGAAAACTGTTTTTT